This T cell receptor (beta chain) is from a study of technical replicates of blood from four donors. V lost 0 bases, J lost 0 bases, and 14 bases lay in between. Per germline, CDR1 SGHRS and CDR2 YFSETQ. CDR3 length equals 17 residues. Produced via immunoSEQ multiplex PCR; TCRdb's table is partial and in-frame only. The sample shows over 65,000 clones, 94% of them seen only once. Sequencing was carried out using T cells isolated from PBMCs. The receptor was derived from a human donor in good health. The chain joins TRBV5-1 to TRBJ2-3; D may be TRBD2 (5 bases). The CDR3 reads CASSLGPAAASTDTQYF. Written as DNA, the CDR3 is TGCGCCAGCAGCTTGGGTCCCGCAGCGGCTAGCACAGATACGCAGTATTTT.